The 26 T cell receptor beta chains listed next were all sequenced from one sample in a study of shared clonotypes between healthy human individuals. Data came from immunoSEQ multiplex PCR; TCRdb stores just in-frame clones and leaves some out. Counted here are about 2 million clones, 85% to 95% occurring once; the ten biggest clones make up approximately 1.2%. Naive CD8 cells lacked CD45RO, underwent positive selection for CCR7 and left out terminally differentiated effector memory CD45RA+ cells. The sequencing input was naive CD8+ T cells sorted from blood. These receptors all stem from a man aged 18-30 years in good health.

This clone has only one observation. The chain combines TRBV4-1 with TRBJ2-1, with 12 bases that match TRBD2. The V gene's germline CDR1 is MGHRA and CDR2 YSYEKL. The length of the CDR3 is 15 residues. Trimming removed 7 bases from V and 2 bases from J; junction bases left unmatched: 3. CDR3 DNA sequence: TGCGCCAGCAAACTAGCGGGGGGCCCCTACAATGAGCAGTTCTTC. Protein: CASKLAGGPYNEQFF.

V usage is TRBV7-9 and J usage is TRBJ2-7; TRBD1 matches 9 bases. The CDR3 extends over 14 amino acids. V lost 4 bases, J lost 2 bases, and 3 bases stayed unmatched. CDR1 is SEHNR and CDR2 is FQNEAQ in the germline V gene (reference sequence). CDR3 nucleotides: TGTGCCAGCAGCTCGGACAGGGGCGCCTACGAGCAGTACTTC. Translated, it gives CASSSDRGAYEQYF.

The chain links TRBV13 to TRBJ1-1; D uncertain. The germline V gene has CDR1 PRHDT and CDR2 FYEKMQ (reference sequence). With 1 base removed from V and 0 bases from J, the gap between germline ends came to 15 bases. The CDR3 is made up of 17 amino acids. In DNA form, the CDR3 reads TGTGCCAGCAGCTTAGTGGCAGGCGGTTTAGTGAACACTGAAGCTTTCTTT. Amino acids: CASSLVAGGLVNTEAFF.

The gene calls are TRBV10-3 and TRBJ2-3; 9 nucleotides align to TRBD2. This CDR3 has 16 amino acids. Per germline, CDR1 ENHRY and CDR2 SYGVKD. V shed 4 bases, J shed 1 base, and the junction held 6 bases outside the gene matches. CDR3 sequence reads: CAISGSGRSGTDTQYF. The CDR3 DNA is TGTGCCATCAGTGGTAGCGGGAGATCGGGCACAGATACGCAGTATTTT.

The chain links TRBV6-5 to TRBJ1-2, with unresolved D. Trimming pared 0 bases from V and 3 bases from J, leaving 11 bases between. Germline V gene sequence: CDR1 MNHEY, CDR2 SVGAGI. This CDR3 spans 15 amino acids. For the CDR3, the DNA is TGTGCCAGCAGTTACTCTGAGGGAATAGACTATGGCTACACCTTC. Its protein product is CASSYSEGIDYGYTF.

The V and J genes are TRBV27 and TRBJ1-2; D gene ambiguous. There are 16 residues in the CDR3. CDR1 is MNHEY and CDR2 is SMNVEV in the germline V gene (reference sequence). V was trimmed by 1 base and J by 8 bases, leaving 20 bases between them. CDR3 in amino acids: CASSLLGPIRVEGYTF. The CDR3 region has the DNA TGTGCCAGCAGTTTATTGGGCCCGATAAGGGTCGAGGGCTACACCTTC.

The rearrangement links TRBV4-2 to TRBJ2-7, with D maybe TRBD1 (6 bases). In germline, CDR1 is LGHNA, CDR2 YNFKEQ. This CDR3 region has 16 residues. Deletions cut 1 base from V and 4 bases from J, with 17 bases between. The CDR3 nucleotides are TGTGCCAGCAGCCAAGGGGCACAGGGCCCTTCGTACGAGCAGTACTTC. Translating gives CASSQGAQGPSYEQYF.

The chain couples TRBV29-1 to TRBJ1-4; D uncertain. The CDR3 is 14 residues long. The germline V and J ends were trimmed by 4 bases and 0 bases, with 9 bases remaining between them. Germline CDR1 and CDR2: SQVTM and ANQGSEA. In DNA, the CDR3 is TGCAGCGTTGGAGGGTCAGCAACTAATGAAAAACTGTTTTTT. This encodes CSVGGSATNEKLFF.

The rearrangement links TRBV4-1 to TRBJ1-6; the match to TRBD1 covers 7 bases. The trim removed 4 bases at V and 10 bases at J, leaving 7 bases unmatched. The CDR3 has 14 amino acids. CDR1 is MGHRA, CDR2 YSYEKL, per germline. The CDR3 here is CASSPRQGGSPLHF. DNA for the CDR3: TGCGCCAGCAGCCCCCGACAGGGTGGCTCACCCCTCCACTTT.

The J gene is TRBJ1-1, the V gene TRBV21-1. TRBV21-1 represents a pseudogene. The CDR3 totals 14 residues. CDR3 nucleotide sequence: TGTGCCAGCAGCAAATCCAGCCCGAACACTGAAGCTTTCTTT. It is translated as CASSKSSPNTEAFF.

The V and J genes are TRBV19 and TRBJ2-3, with D hard to call. Trimming shortened V by 3 bases and J by 3 bases, and 13 bases separated the two germline ends. Germline CDR1 reads LNHDA; CDR2 reads SQIVND (reference sequence). The CDR3 sequence is 15 residues long. CDR3 loop: CASSISGVGTDTQYF. CDR3 nucleotide sequence: TGTGCCAGTAGTATTTCTGGGGTGGGTACAGATACGCAGTATTTT.

This chain uses TRBV5-4 with TRBJ2-5; 12 bases align to TRBD2. J gave up 5 bases and V 4 bases, and 12 bases lay outside the gene matches. This CDR3 contains 17 residues. Germline V gene data show CDR1 as SGHNT and CDR2 as YYREEE (reference sequence). CDR3 coding DNA: TGTGCCAGCAGCGAGGACCTAGCGGGGGGGCCCGGGGAGACCCAGTACTTC. Protein product: CASSEDLAGGPGETQYF. Based on the CDR3 plus reference TRBV5-4 and TRBJ2-5, the full variable domain is ETGVTQSPTHLIKTRGQQVTLRCSSQSGHNTVSWYQQALGQGPQFIFQYYREEENGRGNFPPRFSGLQFPNYSSELNVNALELDDSALYLCASSEDLAGGPGETQYFGPGTRLLVL.

This chain links TRBV7-6 with TRBJ2-5, with a possible D match to TRBD2 (5 bases). Trimming removed 11 bases from V and 7 bases from J, with 26 bases in between. Germline CDR1 reads SGHVS; CDR2 reads FNYEAQ. The CDR3 has 15 residues. CDR3 coding DNA: TGTGCCGGCTCCCCGATTATTGAGGGTGGCGGGACCCAGTACTTC. Its protein product is CAGSPIIEGGGTQYF. The variable domain in full, with the rest retrieved from reference TRBV7-6 and TRBJ2-5, is GAGVSQSPRYKVTKRGQDVALRCDPISGHVSLYWYRQALGQGPEFLTYFNYEAQQDKSGLPNDRFSAERPEGSISTLTIQRTEQRDSAMYRCAGSPIIEGGGTQYFGPGTRLLVL.

The chain carries TRBV9 and TRBJ2-3; a possible D gene is TRBD1 (5 bases). CDR1 and CDR2 from the germline V gene are SGDLS and YYNGEE. With 3 bases removed from V and 2 bases from J, the gap between germline ends came to 10 bases. The CDR3 spans 14 residues. This chain's CDR3 is CASSEGSNTDTQYF. For the CDR3, the DNA is TGTGCCAGCAGCGAGGGGTCCAACACAGATACGCAGTATTTT.

The CDR3: CAWSYSPDTQYF. Here the CDR3 DNA reads TGTGCCTGGAGTTATAGTCCAGATACGCAGTATTTT. V is TRBV30 and J is TRBJ2-3; D call uncertain. Germline loops: CDR1 GTSNPN, CDR2 SVGIG (reference sequence). The CDR3 is made up of 12 amino acids. Trimming stripped 2 bases from V and 4 bases from J, with 7 bases between.

Regarding this clone: Additional DNA sequences in this sample encode the identical CDR3. The chain has TRBV7-9 and TRBJ1-5; D call uncertain. The CDR3 has 12 amino acids. Trimming shortened V by 2 bases and J by 5 bases, and 4 bases separated the two germline ends. Germline V CDR1 and CDR2: SEHNR, FQNEAQ (reference sequence). CDR3 amino acids: CASSLLDQPQHF. CDR3 DNA sequence: TGTGCCAGCAGCTTATTGGATCAGCCCCAGCATTTT.

V is TRBV4-1 and J is TRBJ1-2, with D perhaps matching TRBD1 (6 bases). Germline assignment: CDR1 MGHRA and CDR2 YSYEKL. V was trimmed by 4 bases and J by 5 bases, leaving 14 bases between them. The CDR3 consists of 14 residues. The CDR3 DNA follows: TGCGCCAGCAGCCGGGGGGCGACGGGGTATGGCTACACCTTC. Residues: CASSRGATGYGYTF.

This chain links TRBV18 with TRBJ2-7; D ambiguous. Trimming took 3 bases from V and 0 from J, leaving 18 bases between them. The CDR3 spans 17 residues. The germline V gene encodes CDR1 KGHSH and CDR2 LQKENI. The CDR3 here is CASSPGRWESSSYEQYF. The DNA of the CDR3 is TGTGCCAGCTCACCCGGTCGTTGGGAATCAAGCTCCTACGAGCAGTACTTC.

The chain combines TRBV6-1 with TRBJ2-5; D unclear. Trimming left V 3 bases short and J 7 bases short, with 15 bases between. CDR1 is MNHNS and CDR2 is SASEGT in the germline V gene. The CDR3 contains 14 residues. CDR3 nucleotide sequence: TGTGCCAGCAGTGATCAGGAAGTGGAGTTGACCCAGTACTTC. This sequence encodes CASSDQEVELTQYF.

V and J are TRBV10-1 and TRBJ2-7; 10 bases fit TRBD2. In germline, CDR1 is WNHNN, CDR2 SYGVQD (reference sequence). V gave up 3 bases and J gave up 0 bases; unmatched junction bases: 2. This CDR3 is built from 15 residues. As DNA, the CDR3 is TGCGCCAGCAGTGAACCTAGCGGGAGCTCCTACGAGCAGTACTTC. This codes for CASSEPSGSSYEQYF.

This sequence joins TRBV9 and TRBJ2-3, with no clear D. The germline V and J ends were trimmed by 8 bases and 6 bases, with 19 bases remaining between them. CDR3 length: 14 amino acids. Germline values: CDR1 SGDLS, CDR2 YYNGEE. The CDR3 spells CASSPWAFADTQYF. CDR3 nucleotides: TGTGCCAGTTCCCCGTGGGCCTTCGCTGATACGCAGTATTTT.

This chain uses TRBV29-1 with TRBJ2-1; 8 nucleotides line up with TRBD1. Trimming took 3 bases from V and 7 from J; bases not matched to a gene: 17. The CDR3 consists of 17 residues. Looked up from germline, CDR1 is SQVTM and CDR2 is ANQGSEA. CDR3 in amino acids: CSVDHIGTGASGNEQFF. CDR3 coding DNA: TGCAGCGTTGATCATATCGGGACAGGCGCCTCGGGGAATGAGCAGTTCTTC.

The chain is built from TRBV5-6 and TRBJ2-1; 7 bases align to TRBD2. The CDR3 runs to 15 residues. The germline V gene encodes CDR1 SGHDT and CDR2 YYEEEE. With V trimmed by 3 bases and J by 2 bases, 5 bases remained unmatched. In DNA, the CDR3 is TGTGCCAGCAGCTCCATAGCGGGCCCCTACAATGAGCAGTTCTTC. Protein: CASSSIAGPYNEQFF. The full variable domain, completed using reference TRBV5-6 and TRBJ2-1, is DAGVTQSPTHLIKTRGQQVTLRCSPKSGHDTVSWYQQALGQGPQFIFQYYEEEERQRGNFPDRFSGHQFPNYSSELNVNALLLGDSALYLCASSSIAGPYNEQFFGPGTRLTVL.

This chain uses TRBV7-9 with TRBJ2-7; D is ambiguous. Germline V gene lookup returns CDR1 SEHNR and CDR2 FQNEAQ (reference sequence). Deletions cut 1 base from V and 0 bases from J, with 10 bases between. This CDR3 contains 15 residues. CDR3 protein: CASSLGESSSYEQYF. In DNA, the CDR3 is TGTGCCAGCAGCTTAGGTGAATCATCCTCCTACGAGCAGTACTTC.

The chain joins TRBV9 to TRBJ1-2, with 7 bases aligning to TRBD1. This CDR3 comprises 14 residues. Germline V lookup: CDR1 SGDLS, CDR2 YYNGEE. Losses at the gene ends were 3 bases for V and 5 bases for J; bases not matched to a gene: 7. CDR3 protein: CASSAHRDRYGYTF. The CDR3 bases are TGTGCCAGCAGCGCGCACCGGGACAGATATGGCTACACCTTC.

The chain uses TRBV4-3 and TRBJ2-3; TRBD2 aligns across 16 bases. The ends lost 0 bases at V and 6 bases at J; junction bases unmatched: 6. The CDR3 runs to 18 residues. Germline V gene sequence: CDR1 LGHNA, CDR2 YSLEER. In nucleotides, the CDR3 is TGCGCCAGCAGCCAAGATGGGGGACTAGCGGGAGGGCAGGATACGCAGTATTTT. Its translation is CASSQDGGLAGGQDTQYF.